The 28 T cell receptor beta chains below all came from one sample that was sequenced in a study of shared clonotypes between healthy human individuals. Assay: immunoSEQ multiplex PCR; the TCRdb copy retains only in-frame clones and omits some. The repertoire holds fewer than 1.8 million clones, with 98% as singletons. The sequenced sample was naive CD4+ T cells sorted from blood. Subset noted: CD45RA+ positively selected. The receptors come from a man younger than 45 in good health.

The V call is TRBV7-2, the J call TRBJ2-5; D may correspond to TRBD1 or TRBD2 (6 bases each). The V gene's germline CDR1 is SGHTA and CDR2 FQGNSA. V was trimmed by 5 bases and J by 1 base, leaving 14 bases between them. There are 15 residues in the CDR3. The CDR3 DNA reads as TGTGCCAGCAGCCTGGGGGCGGGGTTCCAAGAGACCCAGTACTTC. This sequence encodes CASSLGAGFQETQYF. The full variable domain, with the rest looked up from reference TRBV7-2 and TRBJ2-5, is GAGVSQSPSNKVTEKGKDVELRCDPISGHTALYWYRQSLGQGLEFLIYFQGNSAPDKSGLPSDRFSAERTGGSVSTLTIQRTQQEDSAVYLCASSLGAGFQETQYFGPGTRLLVL.

Points on this clone: Relative to the germline gene, one junction end is altered; a read error may explain this. The chain carries TRBV7-9 and TRBJ1-1, with no clear D. CDR3 length: 10 amino acids. Germline values: CDR1 SEHNR, CDR2 FQNEAQ (reference sequence). CDR3 sequence reads: CASSHAGPLF. CDR3 DNA sequence: TGTGCCAGCAGCCACGCGGGCCCCCTCTTT. The full variable domain, its missing parts supplied by reference TRBV7-9 and TRBJ1-1, is DTGVSQNPRHKITKRGQNVTFRCDPISEHNRLYWYRQTLGQGPEFLTYFQNEAQLEKSRLLSDRFSAERPKGSFSTLEIQRTEQGDSAMYLCASSHAGPLFGQGTRLTVV.

The rearrangement links TRBV7-8 to TRBJ1-5, with no clear D. Germline CDR1 reads SGHVS; CDR2 reads FQNEAQ. The V gene lost 0 bases and the J gene lost 1 base, with 10 bases spanning the gap. This CDR3 is built from 16 residues. CDR3 protein: CASSLARVGSNQPQHF. CDR3 coding DNA: TGTGCCAGCAGCTTAGCTCGGGTGGGGAGCAATCAGCCCCAGCATTTT.

V usage is TRBV6-5 and J usage is TRBJ1-4; D possibly corresponds to TRBD1 (5 bases). Trimming stripped 1 base from V and 2 bases from J, with 8 bases between. From germline, CDR1 is MNHEY and CDR2 SVGAGI. This CDR3 has 15 residues. CDR3 nucleotides: TGTGCCAGCAGTTACTTGACAGATACTAATGAAAAACTGTTTTTT. This encodes CASSYLTDTNEKLFF.

Details on this clone: Other DNA sequences in the same sample also yield this CDR3. The V gene is TRBV29-1, the J gene TRBJ2-1; D is perhaps TRBD1 (6 bases). Deletions cut 4 bases from V and 4 bases from J, with 8 bases between. CDR1 and CDR2 from the germline V gene are SQVTM and ANQGSEA. This CDR3 is built from 12 residues. CDR3 sequence reads: CSVVGGYNEQFF. The CDR3, as DNA: TGCAGCGTTGTAGGGGGTTACAATGAGCAGTTCTTC.

The chain combines TRBV30 with TRBJ2-5, with 10 nucleotides matching TRBD2. The CDR3 is 14 amino acids. V lost 6 bases to trimming and J lost 5 bases; unmatched junction nucleotides: 9. CDR1 GTSNPN and CDR2 SVGIG come from the germline V gene (reference sequence). CDR3 in amino acids: CACHTSGKAETQYF. The CDR3 DNA is TGTGCCTGCCACACTAGCGGGAAGGCTGAGACCCAGTACTTC.

The chain is built from TRBV15 and TRBJ2-3; D unresolved. Trimming stripped 3 bases from V and 1 base from J, with 8 bases between. Germline assignment: CDR1 LNHNV and CDR2 YYDKDF (reference sequence). The CDR3 length is 14 residues. CDR3 DNA sequence: TGTGCCACCAGCAGGCAGATTCGCACAGATACGCAGTATTTT. Encoded protein: CATSRQIRTDTQYF.

Concerning this clone: The same CDR3 also results from other DNA sequences found in this sample. The chain is built from TRBV7-2 and TRBJ2-7, with D possibly TRBD2 on 5 matching bases. The CDR3 sequence is 14 residues long. V was shortened by 1 base and J by 2 bases, with 9 bases between the two germline ends. The V gene's germline CDR1 is SGHTA and CDR2 FQGNSA. CDR3 coding DNA: TGTGCCAGCAGCTTAGTGGTGGGAGCCTACGAGCAGTACTTC. Translating gives CASSLVVGAYEQYF.

The V gene is TRBV18, the J gene TRBJ1-4; D is possibly TRBD1 (6 bases). Germline V lookup: CDR1 KGHSH, CDR2 LQKENI. V lost 2 bases and J lost 7, with 20 bases in between. This CDR3 region has 17 residues. The DNA of the CDR3 is TGTGCCAGCTCACCAATTCAAACAGGGCCAGGCCCTGAAAAACTGTTTTTT. The encoded protein is CASSPIQTGPGPEKLFF.

CDR3 protein: CASSSRTDRGLEKLFF. In DNA, the CDR3 is TGTGCCAGCAGCAGCCGGACGGACAGGGGGCTCGAAAAACTGTTTTTT. V usage is TRBV21-1 and J usage is TRBJ1-4; the table gives TRBD1 as D, unverified against the DNA. TRBV21-1 is deemed a pseudogene. The length of the CDR3 is 16 residues.

Of note for this clone: In the same sample, other DNA sequences code for this CDR3. The rearrangement links TRBV9 to TRBJ2-7, with 7 bases fitting TRBD1. The germline gives CDR1 SGDLS, CDR2 YYNGEE. CDR3 length equals 14 residues. Losses at the gene ends were 0 bases for V and 1 base for J; bases not matched to a gene: 1. This CDR3 is CASSVEGQSYEQYF. The DNA of the CDR3 is TGTGCCAGCAGCGTAGAGGGACAGTCCTACGAGCAGTACTTC. The full variable domain, completed using reference TRBV9 and TRBJ2-7, is DSGVTQTPKHLITATGQRVTLRCSPRSGDLSVYWYQQSLDQGLQFLIQYYNGEERAKGNILERFSAQQFPDLHSELNLSSLELGDSALYFCASSVEGQSYEQYFGPGTRLTVT.

The chain uses TRBV7-2 and TRBJ1-3; no clear D gene. V shed 2 bases and J shed 3 bases, with 8 bases lying between them. This CDR3 has 14 residues. Germline CDR1 is SGHTA and CDR2 is FQGNSA. This chain's CDR3 is CASSLRGFGNTIYF. As DNA, the CDR3 is TGTGCCAGCAGCTTACGGGGTTTTGGAAACACCATATATTTT.

The chain links TRBV5-1 to TRBJ2-1, with 10 nucleotides matching TRBD2. CDR3 length: 17 residues. V shed 2 bases and J 5 bases; nucleotides not matched to a gene: 10. CDR1 is SGHRS, CDR2 YFSETQ, per germline. This CDR3 reads CASSLLGTGLADNEQFF. DNA of the CDR3: TGCGCCAGCAGCTTATTGGGCACAGGACTAGCGGACAATGAGCAGTTCTTC.

The sample holds one count of this clone. This chain joins TRBV9 and TRBJ2-6, with 9 bases fitting TRBD1. The CDR3 has 16 amino acids. CDR1 and CDR2 from the germline V gene are SGDLS and YYNGEE. Unmatched junction bases numbered 2, after V lost 2 bases and J lost 2 bases. CDR3 DNA: TGTGCCAGCAGCGTCCGACAGGGGGCTGGGGCCAACGTCCTGACTTTC. Its protein product is CASSVRQGAGANVLTF. The full variable domain, its missing parts supplied by reference TRBV9 and TRBJ2-6, is DSGVTQTPKHLITATGQRVTLRCSPRSGDLSVYWYQQSLDQGLQFLIQYYNGEERAKGNILERFSAQQFPDLHSELNLSSLELGDSALYFCASSVRQGAGANVLTFGAGSRLTVL.

This sequence joins TRBV10-3 and TRBJ2-7, with D unresolved. CDR1 is ENHRY, CDR2 SYGVKD, per germline. The CDR3 extends over 13 amino acids. The V and J ends lost 5 bases and 2 bases respectively, with 10 bases between them. The CDR3 region has the DNA TGTGCCATCAGTCAGACGGAGACCTACGAGCAGTACTTC. Its protein product is CAISQTETYEQYF.

The V and J genes are TRBV7-8 and TRBJ2-1, with 10 bases that match TRBD2. V was pared by 5 bases and J by 6 bases, with 10 bases of the junction left unmatched. CDR3 length equals 16 residues. Per germline, CDR1 SGHVS and CDR2 FQNEAQ. This CDR3 is CASSPQLAGFGNEQFF. The CDR3 bases are TGTGCCAGCAGCCCGCAACTAGCGGGATTTGGCAATGAGCAGTTCTTC.

The genes are TRBV5-1 and TRBJ1-3; D gene unclear. The germline CDR1 and CDR2 sequences are SGHRS and YFSETQ. Trimming pared 0 bases from V and 0 bases from J, leaving 16 bases between. The CDR3 covers 18 residues. The CDR3 loop is CASSLVEWGSASGNTIYF. The CDR3 bases are TGCGCCAGCAGCTTGGTAGAGTGGGGATCTGCCTCTGGAAACACCATATATTTT.

The rearrangement joins TRBV7-9 to TRBJ1-4, with D perhaps TRBD1 (6 bases). The CDR3 sequence is 14 residues long. The germline V gene has CDR1 SEHNR and CDR2 FQNEAQ (reference sequence). Trimming took 3 bases from V and 5 from J, leaving 10 bases between them. DNA for the CDR3: TGTGCCAGCAGCTTGGGACAACGAAATGAAAAACTGTTTTTT. Translating it yields CASSLGQRNEKLFF.

The V gene is TRBV21-1, the J gene TRBJ2-7; no check of the table's D call, TRBD1, against the DNA was made. TRBV21-1 represents a pseudogene. The CDR3 loop spans 17 amino acids. Written as DNA, the CDR3 is TGTGCCAGCAGCCCCTTTAACCGACAGGGGCTCGCCTACGAGCAGTACTTC. Translating it yields CASSPFNRQGLAYEQYF.

The chain links TRBV7-3 to TRBJ2-1; TRBD2 agrees at 12 bases. J lost 7 bases, V lost 5 bases, and 12 bases had no gene match. CDR1 is SGHTA, CDR2 FQGTGA, per germline. This CDR3 has 17 amino acids. The CDR3 bases are TGTGCCAGCAGCCCTTGGACTAGCGGGAACGCCTTGAATGAGCAGTTCTTC. It codes for CASSPWTSGNALNEQFF.

The chain uses TRBV5-8 and TRBJ2-2; no clear D gene. CDR3 length equals 13 residues. CDR1 is SGHTS, CDR2 YDEGEE, per germline. V was cut by 6 bases and J by 7 bases, with 13 bases left in between. In DNA, the CDR3 is TGTGCCAGCATGGTTATCTGGGGCGGGGAGCTGTTTTTT. Its protein product is CASMVIWGGELFF.

The chain carries TRBV7-6 and TRBJ2-7; TRBD2 might be the D (5 bases). The length of the CDR3 is 14 residues. V was shortened by 2 bases and J by 5 bases, with 13 bases between the two germline ends. In germline, CDR1 is SGHVS, CDR2 FNYEAQ. DNA for the CDR3: TGTGCCAGCAGCTTATACTCGGGATCCCACGAGCAGTACTTC. It is translated as CASSLYSGSHEQYF.

The chain links TRBV6-6 to TRBJ2-2, with 10 bases aligning to TRBD2. The CDR3 has 15 residues. V dropped 6 bases and J dropped 6; count of bases not matched to a gene: 7. Germline values: CDR1 MNHNY, CDR2 SVGAGI (reference sequence). In nucleotides, the CDR3 is TGTGCCAGCAGACCGACCGGGACTAGCGCCGGGGAGCTGTTTTTT. As protein: CASRPTGTSAGELFF.

This chain connects TRBV5-1 to TRBJ2-2; either TRBD1 or TRBD2 may fit D (6 bases each). Trimming took 4 bases from V and 1 from J, leaving 11 bases between them. This CDR3 spans 15 amino acids. CDR1 and CDR2 from the germline V gene are SGHRS and YFSETQ. For the CDR3, the DNA is TGCGCCAGCAGCACGGAGGGACAGAACACCGGGGAGCTGTTTTTT. Translation: CASSTEGQNTGELFF.

The chain joins TRBV14 to TRBJ2-1, with D possibly being TRBD1 (6 bases). Germline V CDR1 and CDR2: SGHDN, FVKESK. The CDR3 covers 12 residues. Trimming pared 5 bases from V and 9 bases from J, leaving 11 bases between. The CDR3 spells CASSKRGGEQFF. DNA for the CDR3: TGTGCCAGCAGCAAGCGAGGGGGTGAGCAGTTCTTC.

The rearrangement uses TRBV11-2 and TRBJ2-7; possibly TRBD2 for D (7 bases). Trimming removed 4 bases at V and 5 bases at J, with 12 bases between. The CDR3 totals 13 residues. Germline CDR1 reads SGHAT; CDR2 reads FQNNGV. The CDR3: CASSSRGGDEQYF. For the CDR3, the DNA is TGTGCCAGCAGCTCCAGGGGAGGGGACGAGCAGTACTTC.

The chain uses TRBV5-1 and TRBJ2-2, with 7 bases matching TRBD2. The V gene end was trimmed by 3 bases and the J gene end by 1 base; junction bases not matched to a gene: 6. Germline V CDR1 and CDR2: SGHRS, YFSETQ. The CDR3 has 16 amino acids. The CDR3, as DNA: TGCGCCAGCAGCTGGGCGGGAGAGGGGAACACCGGGGAGCTGTTTTTT. This sequence encodes CASSWAGEGNTGELFF.

The chain employs TRBV7-2 and TRBJ2-5, with a weak D call TRBD2 (6 bases). The V and J ends lost 6 bases and 5 bases respectively, with 10 bases between them. The V gene's germline CDR1 is SGHTA and CDR2 FQGNSA. The CDR3 length is 12 residues. The CDR3 bases are TGTGCCAGCAGTGATAGCGGCGAGACCCAGTACTTC. Its protein product is CASSDSGETQYF.